Shown below are 8 T cell receptor beta chains from a single sample sequenced in a study of control samples from healthy donors and cancer patients. Repertoires were generated with immunoSEQ multiplex PCR, while TCRdb's copy carries only in-frame clones and drops some. This table has hundreds of thousands of clones, over 75% appearing once. Sequencing used PBMCs. These receptors were collected from a man aged 35-49 years with head and neck cancer.

The chain couples TRBV19 to TRBJ2-6, with 8 nucleotides matching TRBD1. Germline V gives CDR1 LNHDA, CDR2 SQIVND (reference sequence). V lost 10 bases and J lost 3; bases outside the gene matches: 11. The CDR3 contains 16 residues. CDR3 region: CATKAGGAFGANVLTF. The CDR3 bases are TGTGCCACCAAAGCAGGGGGCGCCTTTGGGGCCAACGTCCTGACTTTC.

DNA of the CDR3: TGCGCCAGCAGCTTTGGGGGGGCGGCTAGCACAGATACGCAGTATTTT. Translation: CASSFGGAASTDTQYF. The chain joins TRBV5-1 to TRBJ2-3, with D tentatively TRBD2 (7 bases). The CDR3 covers 16 residues. Deletions cut 2 bases from V and 0 bases from J, with 13 bases between. Germline lookup yields CDR1 SGHRS and CDR2 YFSETQ. Combining the CDR3 with reference TRBV5-1 and TRBJ2-3 gives the whole variable domain KAGVTQTPRYLIKTRGQQVTLSCSPISGHRSVSWYQQTPGQGLQFLFEYFSETQRNKGNFPGRFSGRQFSNSRSEMNVSTLELGDSALYLCASSFGGAASTDTQYFGPGTRLTVL.

The chain carries TRBV27 and TRBJ1-2; perhaps TRBD1 as D (5 bases). V shed 6 bases and J shed 7 bases, with 12 bases lying between them. The CDR3 length is 12 residues. Germline V gene lookup returns CDR1 MNHEY and CDR2 SMNVEV (reference sequence). CDR3 DNA sequence: TGTGCCAGCAGGGGGGGAGGGGCTGGCTACACCTTC. It yields the protein CASRGGGAGYTF.

The chain employs TRBV4-1 and TRBJ2-5, with TRBD2 identical over 10 bases. The CDR3 runs 17 residues. Germline values: CDR1 MGHRA, CDR2 YSYEKL. V lost 5 bases, J lost 5 bases, and 14 bases stayed unmatched. The CDR3 is CASSSVGLAGARETQYF. The CDR3 DNA follows: TGCGCCAGCAGCTCCGTGGGGCTAGCGGGGGCCCGGGAGACCCAGTACTTC.

The rearrangement links TRBV11-2 to TRBJ1-1; tentative D call: TRBD1 (5 bases). Germline V gene lookup returns CDR1 SGHAT and CDR2 FQNNGV. The CDR3 covers 16 residues. V lost 4 bases and J 5 bases, leaving 20 bases between the germline ends. The CDR3 bases are TGTGCCAGCAGCTCGCGGGACTCTGTATCTCGGACTGAAGCTTTCTTT. Protein: CASSSRDSVSRTEAFF. The variable domain in full, completed from reference TRBV11-2 and TRBJ1-1, reads EAGVAQSPRYKIIEKRQSVAFWCNPISGHATLYWYQQILGQGPKLLIQFQNNGVVDDSQLPKDRFSAERLKGVDSTLKIQPAKLEDSAVYLCASSSRDSVSRTEAFFGQGTRLTVV.

The genes are TRBV27 and TRBJ2-2, with 10 nucleotides matching TRBD1. The CDR3 has 18 amino acids. Germline CDR1 is MNHEY and CDR2 is SMNVEV (reference sequence). The trim removed 6 bases at V and 6 bases at J, leaving 16 bases unmatched. CDR3: CASSRGTGALGFAGELFF. The CDR3 DNA follows: TGTGCCAGCAGCCGTGGGACAGGGGCCTTGGGGTTCGCCGGGGAGCTGTTTTTT.

This clone was picked up one time. The rearrangement joins TRBV2 to TRBJ2-7, with a weak D call TRBD1 (6 bases). The CDR3 consists of 15 residues. Per the germline V gene, CDR1 is SNHLY and CDR2 is FYNNEI. Trimming left V 2 bases short and J 2 bases short, with 13 bases between. CDR3 region: CASSEQGPLPYEQYF. DNA for the CDR3: TGTGCCAGCAGTGAACAGGGGCCCTTGCCCTACGAGCAGTACTTC. Full variable domain (missing parts from reference TRBV2 and TRBJ2-7): EPEVTQTPSHQVTQMGQEVILRCVPISNHLYFYWYRQILGQKVEFLVSFYNNEISEKSEIFDDQFSVERPDGSNFTLKIRSTKLEDSAMYFCASSEQGPLPYEQYFGPGTRLTVT.

In this sample, this clone turned up once. The chain couples TRBV7-9 to TRBJ2-1, with D possibly matching TRBD1 (6 bases). CDR3 length equals 12 residues. The germline V gene has CDR1 SEHNR and CDR2 FQNEAQ (reference sequence). V lost 5 bases, J lost 14 bases, and 16 bases lay in between. The CDR3 is CASSPNTGSEFF. CDR3 nucleotides: TGTGCCAGCAGCCCCAATACAGGGAGCGAGTTCTTC.